This is a list of T cell receptor beta chains from one sample in a study of blood T cell repertoires in COVID-19. The assay was immunoSEQ multiplex PCR, and TCRdb's table has in-frame clones only and misses some. This table has roughly 81,000 clones, about 80% appearing once. Sequenced input: peripheral blood. These TCRs come from a woman in her 70s with acute or convalescent COVID-19. CDR3s include the opening cysteine and the closing phenylalanine or tryptophan.

cdr3_length,v_call,j_call,cdr3_aa
19,TRBV27,TRBJ1-2,CASSTRPGQGAIGNYGYTF
16,TRBV25-1,TRBJ1-2,CASSDIRGHQWGGYTF
14,TRBV27,TRBJ1-2,CASSTTTGYYGYTF
14,TRBV4-2,TRBJ1-3,CASSQDPTGNTIYF
15,TRBV19,TRBJ2-1,CASSINRGGVNEQFF
14,TRBV12-5,TRBJ2-3,CASSAGVGTDTQYF
15,TRBV19,TRBJ2-6,CASRSLYSGANVLTF
16,TRBV2,TRBJ1-6,CASSVPGHGYNSPLHF
15,TRBV10-2,TRBJ1-5,CATSTGLGGNQPQHF
15,TRBV6-5,TRBJ2-3,CASSLISGGTDTQYF
13,TRBV11-2,TRBJ1-4,CASSLAPNEKLFF
13,TRBV10-2,TRBJ1-5,CASQEGVAQPQHF
14,TRBV3-1/TRBV3-2,TRBJ1-2,CASSQLRQNYGYTF
13,TRBV27,TRBJ2-3,CASSLSPGDTQYF
13,TRBV29-1,TRBJ2-2,CSVQGLGTGELFF
17,TRBV25-1,TRBJ1-2,CASSSGTGLSAGYGYTF
12,TRBV3-1/TRBV3-2,TRBJ2-7,CASSTTRGEQYF
13,TRBV6-5,TRBJ2-5,CASTEPEQETQYF
15,TRBV18,TRBJ2-1,CASSPLAGSYNEQFF
15,TRBV5-1,TRBJ1-3,CASSVGSGSGNTIYF
13,TRBV10-1,TRBJ1-1,CASSERTGGEAFF
16,TRBV27,TRBJ1-6,CASSLAGSSYNSPLHF
14,TRBV19,TRBJ2-7,CASKQGTFSYEQYF
12,TRBV28,TRBJ1-2,CASSFSSGGYTF
12,TRBV10-1,TRBJ1-1,CASSESSGSAFF
15,TRBV7-7,TRBJ2-3,CASSASGEITDTQYF
16,TRBV19,TRBJ2-2,CASRALGGTNTGELFF
14,TRBV5-4,TRBJ1-1,CASSLQGDYTEAFF
15,TRBV9,TRBJ2-4,CASSATRTGEGIQYF